These 22 T cell receptor beta chains share one sample of origin, sequenced in a study of T cells in localized non-small cell lung cancer. Profiled with immunoSEQ multiplex PCR; TCRdb holds only in-frame clones, not every one. The sample lists about 26,000 clones, approximately 91% occurring once. Material: peripheral blood, obtained before any cancer treatment. The source of these receptors is a female donor at least 60 years old with stage II squamous cell lung carcinoma.

V and J are TRBV7-9 and TRBJ1-1; D is unresolved. Germline CDR1 and CDR2: SEHNR and FQNEAQ (reference sequence). V dropped 5 bases and J dropped 6 bases, with 13 bases sitting between them. CDR3 length: 13 amino acids. CDR3 nucleotide sequence: TGTGCCAGCAGCGGTCCCGAAGAACCTGAAGCTTTCTTT. Residues: CASSGPEEPEAFF. The variable domain in full, completed from reference TRBV7-9 and TRBJ1-1, reads DTGVSQNPRHKITKRGQNVTFRCDPISEHNRLYWYRQTLGQGPEFLTYFQNEAQLEKSRLLSDRFSAERPKGSFSTLEIQRTEQGDSAMYLCASSGPEEPEAFFGQGTRLTVV.

The chain combines TRBV4-2 with TRBJ2-6, with no clear D. This CDR3 contains 15 residues. Germline V lookup: CDR1 LGHNA, CDR2 YNFKEQ. The V end was cut by 0 bases, the J end by 1 base, with 4 bases between. The CDR3 coding sequence is TGTGCCAGCAGCCAAGAAGGTTCTGGGGCCAACGTCCTGACTTTC. Translated: CASSQEGSGANVLTF.

This chain links TRBV6-6 with TRBJ1-4; 9 nucleotides match TRBD1. CDR1 and CDR2 from the germline V gene are MNHNY and SVGAGI (reference sequence). With 6 bases clipped from V and 6 bases from J, the junction kept 5 bases outside the gene matches. The CDR3 runs 14 residues. The CDR3 sequence is CASRGGQGYEKLFF. The CDR3 coding sequence is TGTGCCAGCAGGGGGGGACAGGGCTATGAAAAACTGTTTTTT.

The chain uses TRBV29-1 and TRBJ2-5; TRBD1 matches at 7 bases. V shed 6 bases and J 2 bases; nucleotides not matched to a gene: 3. Germline CDR1 is SQVTM and CDR2 is ANQGSEA. There are 12 residues in the CDR3. This CDR3 reads CSVPGQQETQYF. In DNA, the CDR3 is TGCAGCGTACCGGGACAGCAAGAGACCCAGTACTTC.

The chain has TRBV7-2 and TRBJ1-2; maybe TRBD1 (5 bases). Trimming pared 5 bases from V and 5 bases from J, leaving 18 bases between. CDR3 length equals 15 residues. Looked up from germline, CDR1 is SGHTA and CDR2 is FQGNSA. The CDR3 bases are TGTGCCAGCAGCCCATCCGGGACTCTTTTTTATGGCTACACCTTC. This gives the protein CASSPSGTLFYGYTF.

This clone has a single count. V is TRBV5-1 and J is TRBJ2-1; 11 bases match TRBD2. The CDR3 runs 15 residues. V trimming: 4 bases; J trimming: 6 bases; junction bases outside the gene matches: 6. Germline values: CDR1 SGHRS, CDR2 YFSETQ. As DNA, the CDR3 is TGCGCCAGCAGCCCTGGCCTAGCGGGGGGCAATGAGCAGTTCTTC. It codes for CASSPGLAGGNEQFF. Variable domain in full (rest from reference TRBV5-1 and TRBJ2-1): KAGVTQTPRYLIKTRGQQVTLSCSPISGHRSVSWYQQTPGQGLQFLFEYFSETQRNKGNFPGRFSGRQFSNSRSEMNVSTLELGDSALYLCASSPGLAGGNEQFFGPGTRLTVL.

The V gene is TRBV5-6, the J gene TRBJ1-2, with D possibly TRBD1 on 6 matching bases. Germline assignment: CDR1 SGHDT and CDR2 YYEEEE. CDR3 size: 14 residues. Trimming left V 3 bases short and J 7 bases short, with 16 bases between. The CDR3 loop is CASSWEGGVSGYTF. CDR3 in DNA: TGTGCCAGCAGCTGGGAGGGGGGAGTGAGTGGCTACACCTTC.

The V call is TRBV7-8, the J call TRBJ2-1, with D possibly being TRBD2 (5 bases). The CDR3 has 14 amino acids. The ends were cut back, 7 bases at V and 7 bases at J, with 17 bases in the middle. The germline gives CDR1 SGHVS, CDR2 FQNEAQ. CDR3 loop: CASTSEGGGNEQFF. In DNA form, the CDR3 reads TGTGCCAGCACCTCCGAGGGTGGCGGGAATGAGCAGTTCTTC.

The chain combines TRBV18 with TRBJ2-1; maybe TRBD1 (5 bases). The germline V and J ends were trimmed by 0 bases and 0 bases, with 9 bases remaining between them. Germline CDR1 reads KGHSH; CDR2 reads LQKENI. The CDR3 is 16 amino acids. CDR3 in amino acids: CASSPPGQSSYNEQFF. DNA of the CDR3: TGTGCCAGCTCACCACCGGGGCAGTCCTCCTACAATGAGCAGTTCTTC.

The chain couples TRBV5-1 to TRBJ2-1; TRBD1 is a possible D gene (7 bases). Trimming pared 7 bases from V and 5 bases from J, leaving 16 bases between. CDR1 SGHRS and CDR2 YFSETQ come from the germline V gene. The CDR3 length is 14 residues. The CDR3 region is CASARQGGNNEQFF. The CDR3 DNA sequence: TGCGCCAGCGCTAGGCAGGGGGGTAACAATGAGCAGTTCTTC.

This clone was observed a single time. The chain employs TRBV9 and TRBJ2-1; no firm D call. The CDR3 runs 13 residues. CDR1 SGDLS and CDR2 YYNGEE come from the germline V gene. Trimming took off 0 bases at V and 5 bases at J, with 6 bases between the two ends. The DNA of the CDR3 is TGTGCCAGCAGCGTAGGACCCGACAATGAGCAGTTCTTC. Translating it yields CASSVGPDNEQFF.

J is TRBJ1-1 and V is TRBV10-2; no firm D call. This CDR3 spans 12 amino acids. Germline assignment: CDR1 WSHSY and CDR2 SAAADI. V lost 9 bases and J 2 bases, leaving 10 bases between the germline ends. CDR3 sequence: CASQEGNTEAFF. In DNA, the CDR3 is TGCGCCAGTCAGGAGGGAAACACTGAAGCTTTCTTT.

The chain combines TRBV5-4 with TRBJ2-5, with 10 bases fitting TRBD2. The CDR3 consists of 14 residues. Germline CDR1 reads SGHNT; CDR2 reads YYREEE (reference sequence). J was trimmed by 4 bases and V by 0 bases; bases with no gene match: 0. The CDR3 loop is CASSLGLAGETQYF. Written as DNA, the CDR3 is TGTGCCAGCAGCTTGGGACTAGCGGGAGAGACCCAGTACTTC.

This chain connects TRBV18 to TRBJ1-2; tentative D call: TRBD1 (5 bases). The V end was cut by 6 bases, the J end by 6 bases, with 8 bases between. CDR1 is KGHSH and CDR2 is LQKENI in the germline V gene. The CDR3 spans 11 residues. The CDR3 region has the DNA TGTGCCAGCTCCCTGGGGGATGGCTACACCTTC. Protein product: CASSLGDGYTF. The full variable domain, its missing parts supplied by reference TRBV18 and TRBJ1-2, is NAGVMQNPRHLVRRRGQEARLRCSPMKGHSHVYWYRQLPEEGLKFMVYLQKENIIDESGMPKERFSAEFPKEGPSILRIQQVVRGDSAAYFCASSLGDGYTFGSGTRLTVV.

The CDR3 nucleotides read TGTGCCAGCAGCACTCCGACCCTTGTCGGTGGCTACACCTTC. Translating gives CASSTPTLVGGYTF. This chain joins TRBV7-9 and TRBJ1-2; no firm D call. This CDR3 has 14 residues. Trimming took 5 bases from V and 7 from J, leaving 17 bases between them. The germline V gene has CDR1 SEHNR and CDR2 FQNEAQ (reference sequence).

V usage is TRBV4-1 and J usage is TRBJ2-3; tentative D call: TRBD2 (6 bases). Trimming removed 1 base from V and 4 bases from J, with 15 bases in between. CDR3 length equals 16 residues. The germline CDR1 and CDR2 sequences are MGHRA and YSYEKL. The CDR3 bases are TGCGCCAGCAGCCAAGGCGGGACTGCCAGGGCAGATACGCAGTATTTT. Translating it yields CASSQGGTARADTQYF.

In this sample, this clone is large (0.1 to 1%). The chain combines TRBV15 with TRBJ2-5; tentative D call: TRBD2 (5 bases). Germline assignment: CDR1 LNHNV and CDR2 YYDKDF (reference sequence). The CDR3 is made up of 13 amino acids. V gave up 3 bases and J gave up 5 bases, with 10 bases separating them. The CDR3 DNA is TGTGCCACCAGCAGTAGCGCCGGGGAGACCCAGTACTTC. Protein: CATSSSAGETQYF.

This CDR3 is CASSRGDFNEKLFF. The CDR3 bases are TGTGCCAGCAGCCGTGGGGACTTTAATGAAAAACTGTTTTTT. The chain uses TRBV11-2 and TRBJ1-4; D might be TRBD1 (5 bases). The ends were cut back, 5 bases at V and 4 bases at J, with 11 bases in the middle. Germline CDR1 and CDR2: SGHAT and FQNNGV. This CDR3 contains 14 residues.

The chain is built from TRBV5-6 and TRBJ1-1; 7 positions match TRBD1. After removal of 4 bases from V and 3 bases from J, the junction contained 9 bases not matched to a gene. Germline V gene lookup returns CDR1 SGHDT and CDR2 YYEEEE. The CDR3 is 15 amino acids. In DNA form, the CDR3 reads TGTGCCAGCAGCCTACAGTCCACAGGGGACACTGAAGCTTTCTTT. Translation gives CASSLQSTGDTEAFF.

The genes are TRBV28 and TRBJ1-4, with TRBD1 matching over 8 bases. V shed 6 bases, J shed 10 bases, and the junction held 10 bases outside the gene matches. This CDR3 region has 14 residues. Germline CDR1 is MDHEN and CDR2 is SYDVKM. CDR3 DNA sequence: TGTGCCAGCAGCCCGGGACAGGCGTCTGGAAAACTGTTTTTT. This translates into CASSPGQASGKLFF.

This rearrangement joins TRBV28 to TRBJ1-6; no clear D gene. Germline V gene data show CDR1 as MDHEN and CDR2 as SYDVKM. This CDR3 is 13 amino acids long. The germline V and J ends were trimmed by 7 bases and 8 bases, with 12 bases remaining between them. CDR3 residues: CASKVQLDSPLHF. The CDR3 bases are TGTGCCAGCAAGGTACAACTCGATTCACCCCTCCACTTT.

This chain uses TRBV7-9 with TRBJ2-3; 9 nucleotides align to TRBD2. Per the germline V gene, CDR1 is SEHNR and CDR2 is FQNEAQ (reference sequence). J gave up 2 bases and V 2 bases, and 5 bases lay outside the gene matches. The length of the CDR3 is 16 residues. CDR3 loop: CASSLSGLATTDTQYF. CDR3 sequence (DNA): TGTGCCAGCAGCTTATCTGGACTAGCGACCACAGATACGCAGTATTTT. The whole variable domain, remainder taken from reference TRBV7-9 and TRBJ2-3, is DTGVSQNPRHKITKRGQNVTFRCDPISEHNRLYWYRQTLGQGPEFLTYFQNEAQLEKSRLLSDRFSAERPKGSFSTLEIQRTEQGDSAMYLCASSLSGLATTDTQYFGPGTRLTVL.